The clone carrying this T cell receptor beta chain came up a few times. Its antigen is not identified. The germline V gene encodes CDR1 MNHEY and CDR2 SMNVEV (reference sequence). The CDR3 is 15 amino acids. V gave up 7 bases and J gave up 5 bases; unmatched junction bases: 9. Nominal health characterized the donors when sampled, though unrecorded immune exposures were likely. The record originates from a study of cytomegalovirus exposure and HLA in healthy donors. Findings and caveats of the study: Information on immune exposure was restricted to one variable (CMV serostatus).

PCR involved 60 Vbeta and 13 Jbeta primers. Data came from immunoSEQ multiplex PCR; TCRdb stores just in-frame clones and leaves some out. The sample includes over 20,000 clones, just under 80% of them seen just once. This TCR was sampled from a male donor in good health and CMV-seronegative. Sequencing was carried out using PBMCs. V and J are TRBV27 and TRBJ2-3; 10 bases line up with TRBD1. CDR3 region: CASMEGQGYGDTQYF. As DNA, the CDR3 is TGTGCCAGCATGGAGGGACAGGGGTATGGAGATACGCAGTATTTT.